This is a list of T cell receptor beta chains from one sample in a study of cytomegalovirus exposure and HLA in healthy donors. Only in-frame clones appear in the TCRdb table, and some are missing; sequencing was by immunoSEQ multiplex PCR. This sample contains just under 60,000 clones. Source material: PBMCs. The source is a male donor in good health and CMV-seronegative. CDR3s include the opening cysteine and the closing phenylalanine or tryptophan. D genes are given only for firm matches.

v_gene: TRBV7-3; j_gene: TRBJ2-2; d_gene: TRBD2; len: 20; CDR3nt: TGTGCCAGCAGCTCCCGTAAAGCGGGGGGCCGGGGCCTCGGGACCGGGGAGCTGTTTTTT; CDR3aa: CASSSRKAGGRGLGTGELFF
v_gene: TRBV6-5; j_gene: TRBJ1-1; d_gene: TRBD1; len: 15; CDR3nt: TGTGCCAGCAGTTACTATGGGACAGGGGGCTTTGAAGCTTTCTTT; CDR3aa: CASSYYGTGGFEAFF
v_gene: TRBV9; j_gene: TRBJ2-2; d_gene: TRBD1; len: 15; CDR3nt: TGTGCCAGCAGCGTAGGGGGACAGGGGGACGGGGAGCTGTTTTTT; CDR3aa: CASSVGGQGDGELFF
v_gene: TRBV29-1; j_gene: TRBJ2-3; d_gene: TRBD2; len: 14; CDR3nt: TGCAGCGTCTCACGGGGGGAGGTGGCAGATACGCAGTATTTT; CDR3aa: CSVSRGEVADTQYF
v_gene: TRBV4-1; j_gene: TRBJ2-7; d_gene: TRBD1; len: 16; CDR3nt: TGTGCCAGCAGCTATACGACAGGGGCCGACGCCTACGAGCAGTACTTC; CDR3aa: CASSYTTGADAYEQYF
v_gene: TRBV12-5; j_gene: TRBJ2-7; d_gene: TRBD2; len: 14; CDR3nt: TGTGCTAGTAAAGCGGGACGCTTAGACTACGAGCAGTACTTC; CDR3aa: CASKAGRLDYEQYF
v_gene: TRBV5-1; j_gene: TRBJ2-1; d_gene: NA; len: 16; CDR3nt: TGCGCCAGCAGCCACGAATTACTAGGGGGGGCCAATGAGCAGTTCTTC; CDR3aa: CASSHELLGGANEQFF
v_gene: TRBV2; j_gene: TRBJ1-1; d_gene: NA; len: 14; CDR3nt: TGTGCCAGCAGTGACAGAAACAGGAACACTGAAGCTTTCTTT; CDR3aa: CASSDRNRNTEAFF
v_gene: TRBV7-8; j_gene: TRBJ1-6; d_gene: TRBD1; len: 15; CDR3nt: TGTGCCAGCAGCTTAGGGGCGACAGGGAATTCACCCCTCCACTTT; CDR3aa: CASSLGATGNSPLHF
v_gene: TRBV6-6; j_gene: TRBJ1-1; d_gene: TRBD1; len: 15; CDR3nt: TGTGCCAGCAGTTACGCGCCGCAGGGGGCGATGGTAGCTTTCTTT; CDR3aa: CASSYAPQGAMVAFF
v_gene: TRBV7-2; j_gene: TRBJ1-1; d_gene: NA; len: 12; CDR3nt: TGTGCCAGCAGCCGGGGGGGGACTGAAGCTTTCTTT; CDR3aa: CASSRGGTEAFF
v_gene: TRBV15; j_gene: TRBJ2-1; d_gene: NA; len: 13; CDR3nt: TGTGCCACCAGCAGAGAAACTCACAATGAGCAGTTCTTC; CDR3aa: CATSRETHNEQFF
v_gene: TRBV6-6; j_gene: TRBJ2-7; d_gene: TRBD1; len: 15; CDR3nt: TGTGCCAGCAGTTACCCGGGACAGAGTGCCTACGAGCAGTACTTC; CDR3aa: CASSYPGQSAYEQYF
v_gene: TRBV18; j_gene: TRBJ1-2; d_gene: TRBD1; len: 16; CDR3nt: TGTGCCAGCGCTCCTACCGGGACAGGGGGCGACTATGGCTACACCTTC; CDR3aa: CASAPTGTGGDYGYTF
v_gene: TRBV19; j_gene: TRBJ1-1; d_gene: NA; len: 20; CDR3nt: TGTGCCAGTAGTATCAAGGCGAACAGGGTCGCCTCACGTATGAACACTGAAGCTTTCTTT; CDR3aa: CASSIKANRVASRMNTEAFF
v_gene: TRBV7-9; j_gene: TRBJ2-7; d_gene: NA; len: 14; CDR3nt: TGTGCCAGCAGCTTCAGCCAGGAAGACTACGAGCAGTACTTC; CDR3aa: CASSFSQEDYEQYF
v_gene: TRBV29-1; j_gene: TRBJ2-7; d_gene: NA; len: 10; CDR3nt: TGCAGCGTCGGGTTAGAAAAGCAGTACTTC; CDR3aa: CSVGLEKQYF
v_gene: TRBV19; j_gene: TRBJ1-1; d_gene: NA; len: 15; CDR3nt: TGTGCCAGTAGTATTCAGAGGAGAAAGGACACTGAAGCTTTCTTT; CDR3aa: CASSIQRRKDTEAFF
v_gene: TRBV7-2; j_gene: TRBJ2-7; d_gene: NA; len: 13; CDR3nt: TGTGCCAGCAGCTTACAACTCTCCTACGAGCAGTACTTC; CDR3aa: CASSLQLSYEQYF
v_gene: TRBV9; j_gene: TRBJ2-2; d_gene: NA; len: 16; CDR3nt: TGTGCCAGCAGCGCCGAGGGATTCGTGAACACCGGGGAGCTGTTTTTT; CDR3aa: CASSAEGFVNTGELFF
v_gene: TRBV7-8; j_gene: TRBJ1-2; d_gene: TRBD1; len: 14; CDR3nt: TGTGCCAGCAGCTTATCGGACAGGGGTGATGGCTACACCTTC; CDR3aa: CASSLSDRGDGYTF
v_gene: TRBV11-2; j_gene: TRBJ2-3; d_gene: NA; len: 17; CDR3nt: TGTGCCAGCAGCCCGCAACGGGTGGGGCACGACACAGATACGCAGTATTTT; CDR3aa: CASSPQRVGHDTDTQYF
v_gene: TRBV2; j_gene: TRBJ1-2; d_gene: NA; len: 14; CDR3nt: TGTGCCAGCATGAAGGACAGTTACGGCTATGGCTACACCTTC; CDR3aa: CASMKDSYGYGYTF
v_gene: TRBV9; j_gene: TRBJ2-5; d_gene: NA; len: 16; CDR3nt: TGTGCCAGCAGCTCCCGGATAGCTCAGGGGATAGAGACCCAGTACTTC; CDR3aa: CASSSRIAQGIETQYF
v_gene: TRBV28; j_gene: TRBJ1-5; d_gene: NA; len: 14; CDR3nt: TGTGCCAGCAGTTTGACAGCGCGCAATCAGCCCCAGCATTTT; CDR3aa: CASSLTARNQPQHF
v_gene: TRBV18; j_gene: TRBJ1-1; d_gene: NA; len: 14; CDR3nt: TGTGCCAGCTCACCTGGGCTCATTAGAACTGAAGCTTTCTTT; CDR3aa: CASSPGLIRTEAFF
v_gene: TRBV5-6; j_gene: TRBJ2-3; d_gene: NA; len: 15; CDR3nt: TGTGCCAGCAGGTCTACAGGGTGGGGCACAGATACGCAGTATTTT; CDR3aa: CASRSTGWGTDTQYF
v_gene: TRBV13; j_gene: TRBJ1-1; d_gene: TRBD1; len: 14; CDR3nt: TGTGCCAGCAGCACTGGACAGGGGGACACTGAAGCTTTCTTT; CDR3aa: CASSTGQGDTEAFF
v_gene: TRBV28; j_gene: TRBJ2-1; d_gene: TRBD1; len: 15; CDR3nt: TGTGCCAGCAGCCGACCTGGGACAGGGAGTGGTGAGCAGTTCTTC; CDR3aa: CASSRPGTGSGEQFF
v_gene: TRBV30; j_gene: TRBJ2-7; d_gene: NA; len: 16; CDR3nt: TGTGCCTGGAGTGTAATTGATCCCCCGCTAGGCTACGAGCAGTACTTC; CDR3aa: CAWSVIDPPLGYEQYF
v_gene: TRBV27; j_gene: TRBJ2-1; d_gene: TRBD2; len: 16; CDR3nt: TGTGCCAGCAGGACCCGGGGGGAGCAGAACTACAATGAGCAGTTCTTC; CDR3aa: CASRTRGEQNYNEQFF
v_gene: TRBV6-1; j_gene: TRBJ1-1; d_gene: NA; len: 11; CDR3nt: TGTGCCAGCAGTAACAGCCTTAGAGCTTTCTTT; CDR3aa: CASSNSLRAFF
v_gene: TRBV15; j_gene: TRBJ1-4; d_gene: NA; len: 18; CDR3nt: TGTGCCACCAGCTCGGGCCGGGCGGGGGGCCGGGGAGGTGAAAAACTGTTTTTT; CDR3aa: CATSSGRAGGRGGEKLFF
v_gene: TRBV7-2; j_gene: TRBJ2-5; d_gene: NA; len: 15; CDR3nt: TGTGCCAGCAGCAGGTGGCGGGCGGGTCGAGAGACCCAGTACTTC; CDR3aa: CASSRWRAGRETQYF
v_gene: TRBV27; j_gene: TRBJ2-3; d_gene: NA; len: 13; CDR3nt: TGTGCCAGCGGGAGATTTCACACAGATACGCAGTATTTT; CDR3aa: CASGRFHTDTQYF
v_gene: TRBV18; j_gene: TRBJ2-7; d_gene: TRBD1; len: 16; CDR3nt: TGTGCCAGCGCACCACCGTCAACAGGGGGCGCTTCCGAGCAGTACTTC; CDR3aa: CASAPPSTGGASEQYF
v_gene: TRBV18; j_gene: TRBJ2-5; d_gene: NA; len: 11; CDR3nt: TGTGCCAGCTCCCCGGAAGAGACCCAGTACTTC; CDR3aa: CASSPEETQYF
v_gene: TRBV7-2; j_gene: TRBJ2-7; d_gene: TRBD1; len: 14; CDR3nt: TGTGCCAGCAGGCCTAAGGGACAGGGCTACGAGCAGTACTTC; CDR3aa: CASRPKGQGYEQYF
v_gene: TRBV6-5; j_gene: TRBJ2-3; d_gene: TRBD1; len: 15; CDR3nt: TGTGCCAGCAGCAATGGACAGGGGGGCGCAGATACGCAGTATTTT; CDR3aa: CASSNGQGGADTQYF
v_gene: TRBV28; j_gene: TRBJ2-1; d_gene: NA; len: 13; CDR3nt: TGTGCCAGCAGTCAATTTCCCGGGTGGGAGCAGTTCTTC; CDR3aa: CASSQFPGWEQFF
v_gene: TRBV5-6; j_gene: TRBJ2-7; d_gene: TRBD2; len: 18; CDR3nt: TGTGCCAGCAGCGGGGGCGGGACTAGCGGGGGGGCCGTTTACGAGCAGTACTTC; CDR3aa: CASSGGGTSGGAVYEQYF
v_gene: TRBV28; j_gene: TRBJ1-2; d_gene: TRBD1; len: 15; CDR3nt: TGTGCCAGCAGTTTGTCCCAGGGGGGAGTCTATGGCTACACCTTC; CDR3aa: CASSLSQGGVYGYTF
v_gene: TRBV9; j_gene: TRBJ2-1; d_gene: TRBD2; len: 15; CDR3nt: TGTGCCAGCAGCACAGCGGGGGGGCCGTTCAATGAGCAGTTCTTC; CDR3aa: CASSTAGGPFNEQFF
v_gene: TRBV7-9; j_gene: TRBJ2-7; d_gene: TRBD2; len: 15; CDR3nt: TGTGCCAGCAGCCCCTGGGAGGGTAGAGGGCACGAGCAGTACTTC; CDR3aa: CASSPWEGRGHEQYF
v_gene: TRBV11-2; j_gene: TRBJ2-7; d_gene: TRBD1; len: 14; CDR3nt: TGTGCCAGCAGCCCCCGGACAGGGGAATACGAGCAGTACTTC; CDR3aa: CASSPRTGEYEQYF
v_gene: TRBV6-4; j_gene: TRBJ2-7; d_gene: NA; len: 15; CDR3nt: TGTGCCAGCAGTGGTAGGCAAAGGGGTCCCCACGAGCAGTACTTC; CDR3aa: CASSGRQRGPHEQYF
v_gene: TRBV5-6; j_gene: TRBJ1-2; d_gene: TRBD1; len: 16; CDR3nt: TGTGCCAGCAGCTTGGTGACAGGGGGCTCTAACTATGGCTACACCTTC; CDR3aa: CASSLVTGGSNYGYTF
v_gene: TRBV4-3; j_gene: TRBJ2-1; d_gene: TRBD2; len: 17; CDR3nt: TGCGCCAGCAGCCAAGAAACTAGCGGAGACTCCGACAATGAGCAGTTCTTC; CDR3aa: CASSQETSGDSDNEQFF
v_gene: TRBV6-6; j_gene: TRBJ1-1; d_gene: NA; len: 14; CDR3nt: TGTGCCAGCAGTCCTCGGACAGTGAACACTGAAGCTTTCTTT; CDR3aa: CASSPRTVNTEAFF
v_gene: TRBV29-1; j_gene: TRBJ2-5; d_gene: NA; len: 14; CDR3nt: TGCAGCGTTGTATCTGGAGGGGCTCGAGAGACCCAGTACTTC; CDR3aa: CSVVSGGARETQYF
v_gene: TRBV5-1; j_gene: TRBJ1-2; d_gene: NA; len: 13; CDR3nt: TGCGCCAGCAGCTTACCCAGCGAGGAAGGCTACACCTTC; CDR3aa: CASSLPSEEGYTF
v_gene: TRBV6-5; j_gene: TRBJ2-7; d_gene: NA; len: 15; CDR3nt: TGTGCCAGCAGTTCCTGGGCCCGTGGGTTCCACGAGCAGTACTTC; CDR3aa: CASSSWARGFHEQYF
v_gene: TRBV4-1; j_gene: TRBJ2-7; d_gene: TRBD2; len: 19; CDR3nt: TGCGCCAGCAGCCAATCCCCCATTAGCGGGGGGCCAGGGGCGAACGAGCAGTACTTC; CDR3aa: CASSQSPISGGPGANEQYF
v_gene: TRBV6-4; j_gene: TRBJ2-5; d_gene: NA; len: 14; CDR3nt: TGTGCCAGCAGTGAAATAGGGGCCCAAGAGACCCAGTACTTC; CDR3aa: CASSEIGAQETQYF
v_gene: TRBV30; j_gene: TRBJ2-7; d_gene: NA; len: 13; CDR3nt: TGTGCCTGGAGTCCGAACCGATTACGCGGGCAGTACTTC; CDR3aa: CAWSPNRLRGQYF
v_gene: TRBV29-1; j_gene: TRBJ2-3; d_gene: NA; len: 13; CDR3nt: TGCAGCGTTGAGGGGACTCTCACAGATACGCAGTATTTT; CDR3aa: CSVEGTLTDTQYF
v_gene: TRBV29-1; j_gene: TRBJ2-1; d_gene: NA; len: 12; CDR3nt: TGCAGCGTTGGACAGGTGAACAATGAGCAGTTCTTC; CDR3aa: CSVGQVNNEQFF
v_gene: TRBV7-2; j_gene: TRBJ2-7; d_gene: TRBD1; len: 15; CDR3nt: TGTGCCAGCAGCAAAATTCCGGGACAGGCCTACGAGCAGTACTTC; CDR3aa: CASSKIPGQAYEQYF
v_gene: TRBV28; j_gene: TRBJ1-1; d_gene: TRBD1; len: 15; CDR3nt: TGTGCCAGCAGTGGGACAGGGGTGGGGAACACTGAAGCTTTCTTT; CDR3aa: CASSGTGVGNTEAFF